Following are 11 T cell receptor beta chains from one sample sequenced in a study of post-analysis software for immune sequencing data. General study points: Roughly 5 TRBV segments, including TRBV5-6, TRBV5-1 and TRBV20-1, were more frequent in patients than controls.

Antigen specificity for these receptors is unknown. Presence of unique molecular identifiers characterized the TCR beta cDNA libraries. Each CDR3 protein gets one entry after TCRdb re-called the PCR reads with MiXCR. The sample contains 750,000 to 900,000 distinct CDR3 sequences, roughly 50% of which appear only once. The sample taken for sequencing was blood. Source of these receptors: a girl aged 10 to 17 with multiple sclerosis.

The chain links TRBV5-1 to TRBJ2-3; D is ambiguous. Germline CDR1 reads SGHRS; CDR2 reads YFSETQ. V lost 2 bases and J 5 bases, leaving 15 bases between the germline ends. This CDR3 spans 15 amino acids. CDR3 DNA sequence: TGCGCCAGCAGCTTAACCACCCCGGAATTAGATACGCAGTATTTT. Encoded protein: CASSLTTPELDTQYF.

This clonotype was seen a single time. The rearrangement joins TRBV6-1 to TRBJ2-4; D is possibly TRBD2 (6 bases). The tail of the sequence fits TRBJ2-7 better, so the J call may be wrong. Looked up from germline, CDR1 is MNHNS and CDR2 is SASEGT. There are 13 residues in the CDR3. CDR3 in amino acids: CASGPRGSYEQYF. The CDR3 bases are TGTGCCAGCGGGCCACGGGGGTCCTACGAGCAGTACTTC.

The table lists this clonotype with a few counts. CDR3 residues: CASKADTLTNTEAFF. As DNA, the CDR3 is TGTGCCTCCAAGGCGGATACCCTTACGAACACTGAAGCTTTCTTT. The chain couples TRBV28 to TRBJ1-1; no firm D call. The V end was cut by 11 bases, the J end by 1 base, with 20 bases between. CDR1 is MDHEN, CDR2 SYDVKM, per germline. CDR3 length: 15 amino acids. Looking up the rest from reference TRBV28 and TRBJ1-1 gives the full variable domain: DVKVTQSSRYLVKRTGEKVFLECVQDMDHENMFWYRQDPGLGLRLIYFSYDVKMKEKGDIPEGYSVSREKKERFSLILESASTNQTSMYLCASKADTLTNTEAFFGQGTRLTVV.

This clonotype was counted between two and nine times. The V and J genes are TRBV7-9 and TRBJ2-1, with 13 nucleotides matching TRBD2. The ends lost 8 bases at V and 6 bases at J; junction bases unmatched: 7. Per germline, CDR1 SEHNR and CDR2 FQNEAQ (reference sequence). The CDR3 runs 15 residues. The CDR3 DNA reads as TGTGCCAGCGGACCACTAGCGGGAGGGCGCAATGAGCAGTTCTTC. Its translation is CASGPLAGGRNEQFF.

The chain combines TRBV6-2 or TRBV6-3 with TRBJ2-1; possibly TRBD1 or TRBD2 for D (6 bases each). Germline V CDR1 and CDR2: MNHEY, SVGEGT. The V gene lost 6 bases and the J gene lost 8 bases, with 23 bases spanning the gap. The CDR3 consists of 16 residues. The CDR3: CASSSRGQGFKDEQFF. The CDR3 region has the DNA TGTGCCAGCAGCTCACGGGGGCAGGGGTTTAAGGATGAGCAGTTCTTC.

The chain is built from TRBV20-1 and TRBJ2-7, with 13 bases that match TRBD2. This CDR3 region has 17 residues. From germline, CDR1 is DFQATT and CDR2 SNEGSKA (reference sequence). V lost 2 bases and J lost 0; bases outside the gene matches: 7. CDR3 sequence: CSARPFGLAGVSYEQYF. CDR3 bases: TGCAGTGCTAGACCATTCGGACTAGCGGGAGTCTCCTACGAGCAGTACTTC.

The chain links TRBV11-3 to TRBJ2-7; 7 bases map to TRBD1. The length of the CDR3 is 12 residues. V was clipped by 6 bases and J by 5 bases; unmatched bases: 4. Per the germline V gene, CDR1 is SGHNT and CDR2 is YENEEA. Written as DNA, the CDR3 is TGTGCCAGCAGGGGGACAGACGACGAGCAGTACTTC. Protein: CASRGTDDEQYF.

The chain joins TRBV5-1 to TRBJ2-5; D possibly corresponds to TRBD2 (5 bases). The DNA end favors TRBJ2-7, so the J call may be wrong. The CDR3 contains 16 residues. Germline V gene lookup returns CDR1 SGHRS and CDR2 YFSETQ. DNA of the CDR3: TGCGCCAGCAGCTTGGCCCCAGCGGCCGCCGCCCACGAGCAGTACTTC. Its protein is CASSLAPAAAAHEQYF.

The V gene is TRBV7-8, the J gene TRBJ2-1, with 8 bases aligning to TRBD2. The CDR3 totals 17 residues. V dropped 5 bases and J dropped 8; count of bases not matched to a gene: 17. CDR1 is SGHVS and CDR2 is FQNEAQ in the germline V gene. DNA of the CDR3: TGTGCCAGCAGCAAACGCCCATTAAGCGGGAGAGGCGATGAGCAGTTCTTC. Encoded protein: CASSKRPLSGRGDEQFF.

V gene TRBV29-1 combines with J gene TRBJ2-3, with 7 bases that match TRBD1. V lost 6 bases, J lost 4 bases, and 7 bases stayed unmatched. CDR3 length: 13 residues. CDR1 SQVTM and CDR2 ANQGSEA come from the germline V gene. The CDR3 spells CSVGDSSADTQYF. In DNA, the CDR3 is TGCAGCGTGGGGGACAGCTCTGCAGATACGCAGTATTTT.

The J gene is TRBJ1-2, the V gene TRBV6-5, with 8 bases lining up with TRBD1. The J segment lost 4 bases and the V segment lost 2 bases, leaving 6 bases of the junction unmatched. Germline CDR1 is MNHEY and CDR2 is SVGAGI. This CDR3 spans 15 amino acids. The CDR3 nucleotides read TGTGCCAGCAGTTACCGTACAGGGGGTACCTATGGCTACACCTTC. Residues: CASSYRTGGTYGYTF.